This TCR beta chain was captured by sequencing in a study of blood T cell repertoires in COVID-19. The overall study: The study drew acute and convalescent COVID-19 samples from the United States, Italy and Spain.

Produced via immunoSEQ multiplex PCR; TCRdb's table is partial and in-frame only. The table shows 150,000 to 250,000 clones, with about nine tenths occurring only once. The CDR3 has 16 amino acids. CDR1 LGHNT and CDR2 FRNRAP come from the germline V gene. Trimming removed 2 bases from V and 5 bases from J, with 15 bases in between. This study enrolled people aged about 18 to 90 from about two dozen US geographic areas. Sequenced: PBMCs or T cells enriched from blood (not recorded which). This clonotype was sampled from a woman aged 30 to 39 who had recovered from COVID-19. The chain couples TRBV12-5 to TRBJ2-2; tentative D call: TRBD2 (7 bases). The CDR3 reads CASGLFRGAQTGELFF. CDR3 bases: TGTGCTAGTGGTTTGTTCCGGGGGGCTCAGACCGGGGAGCTGTTTTTT.